Each of the 17 T cell receptor beta chains below was sequenced from the same sample in a study of T cell responses to AZD1222 COVID-19 vaccine. Method: immunoSEQ multiplex PCR; TCRdb's copy keeps in-frame clones and lacks some. This sample carries around 140,000 clones, more than 90% of them seen once, and the ten largest clones take 1.7%. The sequencing used peripheral blood, collected on day 0 of AZD1222 vaccination. Receptors originate from an adult in good health.

The V gene is TRBV2, the J gene TRBJ1-5, with 8 nucleotides matching TRBD1. The germline CDR1 and CDR2 sequences are SNHLY and FYNNEI. The CDR3 loop spans 17 amino acids. The junction had 15 bases not matched to a gene; V was cut back by 6 bases and J by 5 bases. DNA for the CDR3: TGTGCCAGCAGCGACTGGACAGGGCTGGGAAATCATCAGCCCCAGCATTTT. Translated: CASSDWTGLGNHQPQHF.

This rearrangement joins TRBV5-1 to TRBJ1-2; 9 bases align to TRBD1. Germline CDR1 SGHRS, CDR2 YFSETQ. Unmatched junction bases numbered 8, after V lost 0 bases and J lost 2 bases. This CDR3 is 17 amino acids long. CDR3 sequence: CASSLGGTGPPNYGYTF. Here the CDR3 DNA reads TGCGCCAGCAGCTTGGGGGGGACAGGGCCCCCGAACTATGGCTACACCTTC.

J is TRBJ2-3 and V is TRBV29-1; D uncertain. The CDR3 has 14 residues. Trimming pared 4 bases from V and 1 base from J, leaving 12 bases between. In germline, CDR1 is SQVTM, CDR2 ANQGSEA. CDR3 protein: CSVGLGGGTDTQYF. The CDR3 nucleotides read TGCAGCGTTGGCCTAGGTGGAGGCACAGATACGCAGTATTTT.

V is TRBV9 and J is TRBJ2-5; unclear D gene. V was trimmed by 3 bases and J by 1 base, leaving 4 bases between them. This CDR3 spans 12 amino acids. CDR1 is SGDLS and CDR2 is YYNGEE in the germline V gene. CDR3 DNA sequence: TGTGCCAGCAGCGCCACCCAAGAGACCCAGTACTTC. Its translation is CASSATQETQYF. The entire variable domain, with the rest obtained from reference TRBV9 and TRBJ2-5, is as follows: DSGVTQTPKHLITATGQRVTLRCSPRSGDLSVYWYQQSLDQGLQFLIQYYNGEERAKGNILERFSAQQFPDLHSELNLSSLELGDSALYFCASSATQETQYFGPGTRLLVL.

The V call is TRBV7-9, the J call TRBJ1-1; D is uncertain. The CDR3 consists of 13 residues. Germline values: CDR1 SEHNR, CDR2 FQNEAQ (reference sequence). V was cut by 3 bases and J by 1 base, with 6 bases left in between. CDR3 loop: CASSFDTNTEAFF. Written as DNA, the CDR3 is TGTGCCAGCAGCTTCGACACGAACACTGAAGCTTTCTTT.

This chain joins TRBV5-1 and TRBJ2-1; TRBD2 agrees at 7 bases. Germline CDR1 and CDR2: SGHRS and YFSETQ. This CDR3 is built from 16 residues. V dropped 4 bases and J dropped 8; count of bases not matched to a gene: 15. The CDR3 is CASSPQASGYLDEQFF. The DNA of the CDR3 is TGCGCCAGCAGCCCCCAGGCTAGCGGATATCTGGATGAGCAGTTCTTC.

V and J are TRBV29-1 and TRBJ1-2; 9 bases fit TRBD1. Germline CDR1 SQVTM, CDR2 ANQGSEA. The CDR3 is made up of 14 amino acids. Unmatched junction bases numbered 14, after V lost 7 bases and J lost 8 bases. The CDR3 DNA reads as TGCAGCGGAGGTCCCGGGACAGGGATTAGGGGCTACACCTTC. This gives the protein CSGGPGTGIRGYTF.

The chain links TRBV10-2 to TRBJ1-2, with 8 bases matching TRBD1. Trimming at V came to 3 bases and at J to 8 bases, leaving 8 bases not matched to a gene. Per the germline V gene, CDR1 is WSHSY and CDR2 is SAAADI. The CDR3 contains 14 residues. The CDR3 DNA follows: TGCGCCAGCAGTGAAACTCGAGACAGGGGAGGCTACACCTTC. Translated, it gives CASSETRDRGGYTF.

The rearrangement links TRBV27 to TRBJ2-7; no reliable D call. V lost 3 bases to trimming and J lost 6 bases, with 9 bases between them. The germline gives CDR1 MNHEY, CDR2 SMNVEV (reference sequence). This CDR3 is built from 12 residues. CDR3 sequence: CASSFSPGEQYF. CDR3 nucleotides: TGTGCCAGCAGTTTTAGCCCAGGCGAGCAGTACTTC.

The rearrangement links TRBV11-2 to TRBJ1-6, with TRBD1 as a possible D gene (5 bases). This CDR3 region has 19 residues. CDR1 SGHAT and CDR2 FQNNGV come from the germline V gene. Trimming removed 8 bases from V and 0 bases from J, with 23 bases in between. CDR3 sequence: CASRRGGALTDSYNSPLHF. The CDR3 DNA is TGTGCCAGCCGGCGGGGTGGGGCACTTACCGACTCCTATAATTCACCCCTCCACTTT.

V and J are TRBV30 and TRBJ2-7; 7 positions agree with TRBD2. Germline V gene lookup returns CDR1 GTSNPN and CDR2 SVGIG (reference sequence). The V and J ends lost 6 bases and 2 bases, in that order; junction bases with no gene match: 10. The CDR3 has 14 residues. The CDR3 nucleotides are TGTGCCTGCCAAAAAGGACTAGTCCCCTACGAGCAGTACTTC. It translates to CACQKGLVPYEQYF.

The chain has TRBV18 and TRBJ1-1; 8 positions agree with TRBD1. With 3 bases clipped from V and 1 base from J, the junction kept 4 bases outside the gene matches. CDR3 size: 15 residues. The germline CDR1 and CDR2 sequences are KGHSH and LQKENI. The CDR3: CASSPTGVGNTEAFF. The CDR3 bases are TGTGCCAGCTCACCGACAGGGGTGGGGAACACTGAAGCTTTCTTT.

This chain uses TRBV5-1 with TRBJ1-1; 9 positions match TRBD1. Germline V lookup: CDR1 SGHRS, CDR2 YFSETQ. The junction had 4 bases not matched to a gene; V was cut back by 4 bases and J by 3 bases. This CDR3 has 14 amino acids. The CDR3 region is CASSPQGADTEAFF. CDR3 bases: TGCGCCAGCAGCCCACAGGGGGCAGACACTGAAGCTTTCTTT.

The chain is built from TRBV15 and TRBJ1-1, with D perhaps TRBD1 (5 bases). Germline V gene sequence: CDR1 LNHNV, CDR2 YYDKDF (reference sequence). The length of the CDR3 is 15 residues. With 0 bases removed from V and 3 bases from J, the gap between germline ends came to 11 bases. The DNA for the CDR3 is TGTGCCACCAGCAGAGATTCGGGCAGGGACACTGAAGCTTTCTTT. Amino acids: CATSRDSGRDTEAFF.

V is TRBV3-1 (or the pseudogene TRBV3-2) and J is TRBJ2-2; D not resolved. This CDR3 is built from 11 residues. Germline V CDR1 and CDR2: LGHDT, YNNKEL (reference sequence). Trimming stripped 3 bases from V and 4 bases from J, with 0 bases between. The CDR3 loop is CASSHTGELFF. The DNA of the CDR3 is TGTGCCAGCAGCCACACCGGGGAGCTGTTTTTT.

This clone has just one count. V gene TRBV28 combines with J gene TRBJ2-7; D not resolved. The CDR3 is made up of 12 amino acids. The V end was cut by 3 bases, the J end by 6 bases, with 9 bases between. CDR1 MDHEN and CDR2 SYDVKM come from the germline V gene. DNA for the CDR3: TGTGCCAGCAGTTTGAACCTTGCCGAGCAGTACTTC. Its translation: CASSLNLAEQYF.

The rearrangement uses TRBV6-5 and TRBJ2-2; no reliable D call. The CDR3 spans 14 residues. Trimming pared 6 bases from V and 1 base from J, leaving 9 bases between. Germline V gene data show CDR1 as MNHEY and CDR2 as SVGAGI. The CDR3 spells CASRLQGNTGELFF. The DNA for the CDR3 is TGTGCCAGCAGATTACAAGGGAACACCGGGGAGCTGTTTTTT.